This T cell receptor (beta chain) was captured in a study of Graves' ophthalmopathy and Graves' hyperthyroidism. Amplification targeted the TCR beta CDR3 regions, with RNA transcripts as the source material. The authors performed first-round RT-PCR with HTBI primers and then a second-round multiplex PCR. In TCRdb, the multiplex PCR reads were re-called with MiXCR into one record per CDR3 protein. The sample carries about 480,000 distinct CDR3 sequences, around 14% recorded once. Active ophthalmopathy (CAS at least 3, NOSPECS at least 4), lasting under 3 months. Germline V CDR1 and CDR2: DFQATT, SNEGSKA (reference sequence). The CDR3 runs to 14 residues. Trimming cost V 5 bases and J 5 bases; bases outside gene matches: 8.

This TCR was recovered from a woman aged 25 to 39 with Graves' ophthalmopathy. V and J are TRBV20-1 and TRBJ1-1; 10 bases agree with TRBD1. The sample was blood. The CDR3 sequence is CSAQRQGARTEAFF. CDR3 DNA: TGCAGTGCTCAACGACAGGGGGCCCGGACTGAAGCTTTCTTT.